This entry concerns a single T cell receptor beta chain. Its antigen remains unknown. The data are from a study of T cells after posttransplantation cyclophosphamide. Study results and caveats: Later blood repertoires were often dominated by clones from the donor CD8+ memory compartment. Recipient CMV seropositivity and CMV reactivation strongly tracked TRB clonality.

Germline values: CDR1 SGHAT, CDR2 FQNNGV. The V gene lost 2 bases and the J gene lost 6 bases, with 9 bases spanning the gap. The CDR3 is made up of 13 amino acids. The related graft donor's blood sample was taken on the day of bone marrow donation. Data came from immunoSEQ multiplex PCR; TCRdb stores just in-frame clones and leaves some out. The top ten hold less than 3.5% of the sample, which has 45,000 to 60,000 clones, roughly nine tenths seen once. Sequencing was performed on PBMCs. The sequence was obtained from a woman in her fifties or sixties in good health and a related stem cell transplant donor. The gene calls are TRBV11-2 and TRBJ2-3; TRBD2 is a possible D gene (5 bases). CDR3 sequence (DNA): TGTGCCAGCAGCTTAAGTGGGGAGGATACGCAGTATTTT. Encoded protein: CASSLSGEDTQYF.